Each of the 13 T cell receptor beta chains below was sequenced from the same sample in a study of OX40 agonist ivuxolimab in advanced cancers. The protocol was immunoSEQ multiplex PCR, while the TCRdb copy is restricted to in-frame clones and leaves out a portion. The top ten hold 0.25% to 0.3% of the sample, which has 120,000 or so clones, approximately 90% seen once. The starting material was CD4+ or CD8+ T cells sorted from blood, obtained in a trial of the OX40 agonist ivuxolimab. These receptors originate from an adult with an advanced solid tumor such as melanoma, head and neck, liver or kidney cancer.

The genes are TRBV11-3 and TRBJ2-1; 9 positions agree with TRBD2. After removal of 5 bases from V and 9 bases from J, the junction contained 5 bases not matched to a gene. The CDR3 runs to 13 residues. Germline assignment: CDR1 SGHNT and CDR2 YENEEA. CDR3 nucleotides: TGTGCCAGCAGCAGGACTAGCGCGGGTGAGCAGTTCTTC. Translation gives CASSRTSAGEQFF.

This chain links TRBV7-9 with TRBJ2-3, with D perhaps TRBD1 or TRBD2 (5 bases each). Germline-derived CDR1 and CDR2 are SEHNR and FQNEAQ (reference sequence). Trimming took off 2 bases at V and 2 bases at J, with 11 bases between the two ends. The CDR3 extends over 15 amino acids. The CDR3 is CASSLWGTATDTQYF. The CDR3 bases are TGTGCCAGCAGCTTATGGGGGACCGCCACAGATACGCAGTATTTT.

As to this clone: Other DNA sequences within the sample encode an identical CDR3. The chain couples TRBV5-1 to TRBJ2-1; 7 nucleotides agree with TRBD1. Germline CDR1 and CDR2: SGHRS and YFSETQ. With 4 bases clipped from V and 0 bases from J, the junction kept 4 bases outside the gene matches. This CDR3 spans 15 amino acids. The CDR3 loop reads CASSPGDSSYNEQFF. The CDR3 nucleotides are TGCGCCAGCAGCCCCGGGGACAGCTCCTACAATGAGCAGTTCTTC.

This clone was found once. The chain is built from TRBV28 and TRBJ2-7, with 7 bases identical to TRBD1. J was trimmed by 0 bases and V by 4 bases; bases with no gene match: 15. The CDR3 has 18 residues. Germline V gene data show CDR1 as MDHEN and CDR2 as SYDVKM. The CDR3 DNA is TGTGCCAGCAGTTCACAGGGGCTGCGGGTGATAAGCTCCTACGAGCAGTACTTC. Translation: CASSSQGLRVISSYEQYF.

This chain joins TRBV13 and TRBJ1-2; TRBD1 aligns across 8 bases. Germline CDR1 and CDR2: PRHDT and FYEKMQ (reference sequence). The ends lost 4 bases at V and 8 bases at J; junction bases unmatched: 6. This CDR3 is 13 amino acids long. The CDR3 nucleotides read TGTGCCAGCAGCTCCCGGACAGGGTGGGGCTACACCTTC. Translation: CASSSRTGWGYTF.

The rearrangement links TRBV11-3 to TRBJ1-1; D remains unclear. The CDR3 extends over 13 amino acids. Germline V lookup: CDR1 SGHNT, CDR2 YENEEA. V lost 3 bases and J 1 base, leaving 6 bases between the germline ends. CDR3 DNA: TGTGCCAGCAGCTTCACAGCGAACACTGAAGCTTTCTTT. Translated: CASSFTANTEAFF.

The chain couples TRBV19 to TRBJ1-6, with D perhaps matching TRBD1 (5 bases). V was shortened by 5 bases and J by 10 bases, with 24 bases between the two germline ends. CDR1 is LNHDA, CDR2 SQIVND, per germline (reference sequence). The CDR3 sequence is 17 residues long. The CDR3 region is CASSPQKGQGSGSPLHF. CDR3 nucleotides: TGTGCCAGTAGTCCCCAGAAGGGGCAGGGTTCGGGGTCACCCCTCCACTTT.

This clone was detected only a few times. V gene TRBV5-1 combines with J gene TRBJ2-5; D uncertain. Germline CDR1 SGHRS, CDR2 YFSETQ. The CDR3 consists of 12 residues. The V and J ends lost 0 bases and 1 base respectively, with 1 base between them. The chain's CDR3 is CASSLVQETQYF. The CDR3 bases are TGCGCCAGCAGCTTGGTCCAAGAGACCCAGTACTTC.

The CDR3 sequence is CASRRDIATDTQYF. DNA of the CDR3: TGTGCCAGCAGACGTGACATAGCCACAGATACGCAGTATTTT. This chain uses TRBV5-6 with TRBJ2-3; D is unresolved. Germline V gives CDR1 SGHDT, CDR2 YYEEEE. Deletions cut 5 bases from V and 2 bases from J, with 12 bases between. CDR3 size: 14 residues.

The chain employs TRBV7-2 and TRBJ2-3; maybe TRBD2 (5 bases). The length of the CDR3 is 15 residues. Trimming removed 7 bases at V and 4 bases at J, with 18 bases between. Germline lookup yields CDR1 SGHTA and CDR2 FQGNSA. The CDR3 reads CASTLGLDGADTQYF. The CDR3 DNA reads as TGTGCCAGCACCCTCGGGCTAGACGGGGCAGATACGCAGTATTTT.

On this clone: The sample holds other DNA sequences that translate to the same CDR3. V and J are TRBV4-2 and TRBJ2-5, with D possibly matching TRBD2 (5 bases). The CDR3 totals 15 residues. The V end was cut by 3 bases, the J end by 3 bases, with 14 bases between. CDR1 is LGHNA, CDR2 YNFKEQ, per germline. The CDR3 sequence: CASSQDHGVKETQYF. The CDR3 nucleotides read TGTGCCAGCAGCCAGGATCACGGGGTTAAAGAGACCCAGTACTTC.

The chain joins TRBV29-1 to TRBJ1-1; D is unresolved. The CDR3 has 14 amino acids. V lost 4 bases, J lost 1 base, and 13 bases lay in between. Per the germline V gene, CDR1 is SQVTM and CDR2 is ANQGSEA. The DNA for the CDR3 is TGCAGCGTTGGTAATGAGAACTCGAACACTGAAGCTTTCTTT. It translates to CSVGNENSNTEAFF.

This chain uses TRBV11-3 with TRBJ2-3, with 9 bases fitting TRBD2. CDR1 is SGHNT and CDR2 is YENEEA in the germline V gene. V gave up 0 bases and J gave up 8 bases; unmatched junction bases: 6. This CDR3 spans 15 amino acids. The CDR3 DNA sequence: TGTGCCAGCAGCTTAGACGGAGCGGGAGGTTCTACGCAGTATTTT. Translated, it gives CASSLDGAGGSTQYF.